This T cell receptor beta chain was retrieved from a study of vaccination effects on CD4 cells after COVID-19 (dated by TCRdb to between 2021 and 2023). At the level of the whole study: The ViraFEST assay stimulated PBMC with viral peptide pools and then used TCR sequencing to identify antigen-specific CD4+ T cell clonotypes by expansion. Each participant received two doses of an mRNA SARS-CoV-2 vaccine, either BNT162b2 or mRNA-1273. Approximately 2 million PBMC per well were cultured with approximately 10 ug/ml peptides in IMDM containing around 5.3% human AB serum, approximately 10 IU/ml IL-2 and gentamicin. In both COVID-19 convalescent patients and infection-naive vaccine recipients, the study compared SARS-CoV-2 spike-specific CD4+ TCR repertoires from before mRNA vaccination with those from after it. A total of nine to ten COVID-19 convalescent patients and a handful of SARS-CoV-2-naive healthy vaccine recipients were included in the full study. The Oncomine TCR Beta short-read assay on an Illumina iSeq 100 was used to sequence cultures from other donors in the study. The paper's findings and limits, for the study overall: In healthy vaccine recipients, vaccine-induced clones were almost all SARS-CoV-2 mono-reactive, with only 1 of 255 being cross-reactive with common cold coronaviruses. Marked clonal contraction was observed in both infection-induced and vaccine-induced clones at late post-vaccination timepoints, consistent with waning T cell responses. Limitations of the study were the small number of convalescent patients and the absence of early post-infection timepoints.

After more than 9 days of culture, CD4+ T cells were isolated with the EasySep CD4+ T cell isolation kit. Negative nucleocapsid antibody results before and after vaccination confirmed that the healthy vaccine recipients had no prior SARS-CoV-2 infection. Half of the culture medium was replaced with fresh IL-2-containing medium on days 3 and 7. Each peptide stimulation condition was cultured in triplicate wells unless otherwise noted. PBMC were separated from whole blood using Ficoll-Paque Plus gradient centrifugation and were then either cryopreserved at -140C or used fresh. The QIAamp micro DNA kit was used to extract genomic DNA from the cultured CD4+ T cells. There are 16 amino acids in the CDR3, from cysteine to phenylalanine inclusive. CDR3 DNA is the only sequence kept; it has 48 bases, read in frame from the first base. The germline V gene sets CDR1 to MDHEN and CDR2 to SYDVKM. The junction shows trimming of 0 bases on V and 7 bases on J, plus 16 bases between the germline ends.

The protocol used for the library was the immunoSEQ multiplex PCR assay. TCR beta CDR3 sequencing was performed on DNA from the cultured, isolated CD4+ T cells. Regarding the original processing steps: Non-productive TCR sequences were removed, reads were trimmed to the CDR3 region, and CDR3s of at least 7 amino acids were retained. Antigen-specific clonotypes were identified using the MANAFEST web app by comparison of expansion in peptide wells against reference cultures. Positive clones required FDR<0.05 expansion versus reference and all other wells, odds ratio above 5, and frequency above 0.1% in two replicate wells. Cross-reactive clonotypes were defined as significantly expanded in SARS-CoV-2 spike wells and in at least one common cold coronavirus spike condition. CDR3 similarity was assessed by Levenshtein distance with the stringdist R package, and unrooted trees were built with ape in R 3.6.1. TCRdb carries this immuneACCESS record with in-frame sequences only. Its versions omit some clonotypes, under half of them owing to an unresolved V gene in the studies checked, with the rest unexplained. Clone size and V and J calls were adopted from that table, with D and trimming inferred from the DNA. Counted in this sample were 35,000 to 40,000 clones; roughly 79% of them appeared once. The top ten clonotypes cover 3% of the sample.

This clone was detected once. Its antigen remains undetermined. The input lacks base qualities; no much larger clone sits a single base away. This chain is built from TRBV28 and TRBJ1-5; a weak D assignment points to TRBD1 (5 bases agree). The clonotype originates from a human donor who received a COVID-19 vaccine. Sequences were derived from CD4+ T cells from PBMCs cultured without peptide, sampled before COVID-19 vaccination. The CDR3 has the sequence CASSLWQGVLGQPQHF. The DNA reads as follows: TGTGCCAGCAGTTTATGGCAGGGTGTGTTGGGGCAGCCCCAGCATTTT.